The rows below give T cell receptor beta chains drawn from one sample of a study of cytomegalovirus exposure and HLA in healthy donors. Method: immunoSEQ multiplex PCR; TCRdb's copy keeps in-frame clones and lacks some. Of about 170,000 clones listed, about 85% were seen once; the top ten hold about 2.5%. The specimen was PBMCs. The receptors come from a man aged 30-40 years in good health and CMV-seropositive. Both conserved end residues are part of each CDR3. A D gene is named only where the DNA matches it firmly. Not every row has a clone size; where given, it reads once, few, many or a size class.

V,size,D,J,DNA,CDR3
TRBV27,NA,TRBD1,TRBJ2-3,TGTGCCAGCTCTCAAACGGGGACAGGGGGGAGAGATACGCAGTATTTT,CASSQTGTGGRDTQYF
TRBV6-5,NA,TRBD1,TRBJ1-2,TGTGCCAGCAGTTACTCGGAAGGGGGCTTCGGCTACACCTTC,CASSYSEGGFGYTF
TRBV18,once,NA,TRBJ1-2,TGTGCCAGCTCACCATTCCGGGGTAACTATGGCTACACCTTC,CASSPFRGNYGYTF
TRBV23-1,NA,NA,TRBJ1-3,TGCACTCCGTCCCCTGGAAACACCATATATTTT,CTPSPGNTIYF
TRBV10-3,NA,TRBD2,TRBJ2-2,TGTGCCATCTCCCCCCTACTAGCGCAGACCGGGGAGCTGTTTTTT,CAISPLLAQTGELFF
TRBV28,NA,TRBD2,TRBJ2-1,TGTGCCAGCAGTTCCCCCGGACTTAGCGGGGGCAATGAGCAGTTCTTC,CASSSPGLSGGNEQFF
TRBV5-4,NA,NA,TRBJ2-1,TGTGCCAGCAGCCTCGGGAGAGGTGCCCCCTACAATGAGCAGTTCTTC,CASSLGRGAPYNEQFF
TRBV10-3,NA,TRBD1,TRBJ2-1,TGTGCCATCAGCGAAGACAGGGGTTCCTACAATGAGCAGTTCTTC,CAISEDRGSYNEQFF
TRBV5-3,few,NA,TRBJ1-1,TGTGTCCGGGCTCGGCCGGGGGCTTTCTTT,CVRARPGAFF
TRBV6-5,NA,NA,TRBJ1-1,TGTGCCAGCAGTTATGGCATATTGGACTCAAACACTGAAGCTTTCTTT,CASSYGILDSNTEAFF
TRBV30,NA,TRBD1,TRBJ1-1,TGTGCCTGGATTTATTCAGGGGGATGGAGGAACACTGAAGCTTTCTTT,CAWIYSGGWRNTEAFF
TRBV2,NA,NA,TRBJ1-1,TGTGCCACCATGTACATCGGGGGGGGGATGAACACTGAAGCTTTCTTT,CATMYIGGGMNTEAFF
TRBV7-2,NA,NA,TRBJ1-6,TGTGCCAGCAGCTTCCGGGGCTATAATTCACCCCTCCACTTT,CASSFRGYNSPLHF
TRBV4-3,NA,NA,TRBJ1-3,TGCGCCAGCAGCCAACACGATACTTCTGGAAACACCATATATTTT,CASSQHDTSGNTIYF
TRBV6-5,NA,NA,TRBJ1-2,TGTGCCAGCAGTCAGACTGCGAACTATGGCTACACCTTC,CASSQTANYGYTF
TRBV7-2,NA,NA,TRBJ1-6,TGTGCCAGCAGCGACCGAGCAGGGGTAAATTCACCCCTCCACTTT,CASSDRAGVNSPLHF
TRBV9,NA,NA,TRBJ1-1,TGTGCCAGCAGCCCCCATTTGGACTCAAGAGTGACTGAAGCTTTCTTT,CASSPHLDSRVTEAFF
TRBV27,NA,NA,TRBJ1-3,TGTGCCAGCAGACCCGACAACTCTGGAAACACCATATATTTT,CASRPDNSGNTIYF
TRBV10-3,NA,TRBD2,TRBJ2-1,TGTGCCACCGGGGGAACTAGCGGGACGAGCTCCTACAATGAGCAGTTCTTC,CATGGTSGTSSYNEQFF
TRBV7-9,NA,NA,TRBJ1-6,TGTGCCAGCAGCTCCAACAGCTTATGGTCACCCCTCCACTTT,CASSSNSLWSPLHF
TRBV6-5,few,NA,TRBJ1-1,TGTGCCAGCAGCACCCTAGGGCGACAGAATGAAGCTTTCTTT,CASSTLGRQNEAFF
TRBV7-9,NA,NA,TRBJ1-1,TGTGCCAGCAGCCCAAAGGTATTGGGCTCTGAAGCTTTCTTT,CASSPKVLGSEAFF
TRBV19,NA,TRBD1,TRBJ1-1,TGTGCCAGTAGTACCGACCGGACAGGGGGCGCGAGGTCTGCTTTCTTT,CASSTDRTGGARSAFF
TRBV15,once,NA,TRBJ1-4,TGTGCCACCAGCAGAGATGGGAGAGCACAGTTACCCTGGGAAAAACTGTTTTTT,CATSRDGRAQLPWEKLFF
TRBV11-3,NA,NA,TRBJ2-3,TGTGCCAGCAGCTTCGTTGCAGATACGCAGTATTTT,CASSFVADTQYF
TRBV11-3,NA,NA,TRBJ1-1,TGTGCCAGCAGCTTAACAGGGAGGGCTGAAGCTTTCTTT,CASSLTGRAEAFF
TRBV11-1,NA,TRBD1,TRBJ2-7,TGTGCCAGCAGCCCCCGGGACAGGGCGTACCACGAGCAGTACTTC,CASSPRDRAYHEQYF
TRBV6-6,once,TRBD2,TRBJ2-5,TGTGCCAGCAGTTCGGGTGCGGGGGGCCTGGAGACCCAGTACTTC,CASSSGAGGLETQYF
TRBV5-1,few,NA,TRBJ1-1,TGCGCCAGCAGCATTCAGGGCTACACTGAAGCTTTCTTT,CASSIQGYTEAFF
TRBV5-5,once,NA,TRBJ1-3,TGTGCCAGCAGCCTAAAGGGCAGGGATCAATCTGGAAACACCATATATTTT,CASSLKGRDQSGNTIYF
TRBV5-6,NA,TRBD2,TRBJ2-3,TGTGCCAGCAGAACTTATAGCGGGAGAAAAGATACGCAGTATTTT,CASRTYSGRKDTQYF
TRBV9,NA,NA,TRBJ2-2,TGTGCCAGCAAACAGGGAACTAACACCGGGGAGCTGTTTTTT,CASKQGTNTGELFF
TRBV7-9,NA,TRBD1,TRBJ1-6,TGTGCCAGCAGCCTGGGGACAGGTTTTTATAATTCACCCCTCCACTTT,CASSLGTGFYNSPLHF
TRBV4-1,NA,TRBD2,TRBJ2-3,TGCGCCAGCAGCCAAGGAATAGCGGGAGTATGGTTGGGAGATACGCAGTATTTT,CASSQGIAGVWLGDTQYF
TRBV4-3,once,TRBD2,TRBJ2-1,TGCGCCAGCAGCCTTGGGACTAGCGGGAGTCTCCAGCACTACAATGAGCAGTTCTTC,CASSLGTSGSLQHYNEQFF
TRBV13,NA,TRBD2,TRBJ2-3,TGTGCCAGCAGCTTAGGCACTAGCGGGACCTACAGCACAGATACGCAGTATTTT,CASSLGTSGTYSTDTQYF
TRBV28,NA,TRBD2,TRBJ2-1,TGTGCCAGCAGCAGCGGGAGCGCCTACAATGAGCAGTTCTTC,CASSSGSAYNEQFF
TRBV15,NA,TRBD2,TRBJ2-7,TGTGCCTCCGGACTGGGAGGGACCTACGAGCAGTACTTC,CASGLGGTYEQYF
TRBV7-9,NA,NA,TRBJ2-1,TGTTCCAGCAGCTTAGCCACAGGGTACGTCGACAATGAGCAGTTCTTC,CSSSLATGYVDNEQFF
TRBV9,once,TRBD2,TRBJ2-2,TGTGCCAGCAGCGTAAATAAACTAGCGGGATTGAACACCGGGGAGCTGTTTTTT,CASSVNKLAGLNTGELFF
TRBV4-1,NA,TRBD1,TRBJ2-5,TGCGCCAGCAGCCAACAGACAGGGGTGCGCGGTGAGACCCAGTACTTC,CASSQQTGVRGETQYF
TRBV5-1,NA,TRBD1,TRBJ1-1,TGCGCCAGCAGCCCGGACAGGGTAACTGAAGCTTTCTTT,CASSPDRVTEAFF
TRBV5-1,NA,TRBD2,TRBJ2-1,TGCGCCAGCAGCGTGGGTGGGGCGGGAGGGCCGAATGAGCAGTTCTTC,CASSVGGAGGPNEQFF
TRBV18,NA,NA,TRBJ1-5,TGTGCCAGCTCACCACTCCAGGGGAATCGGCCCCAGCATTTT,CASSPLQGNRPQHF
TRBV19,NA,TRBD1,TRBJ2-4,TGTGCCAGTAATCAAGGAACAGGGGGTTCCGTTTTAGCCAAAAACATTCAGTACTTC,CASNQGTGGSVLAKNIQYF
TRBV4-1,NA,TRBD1,TRBJ2-3,TGCGCCAGCAGCCAATCAGGGGGAACAGATACGCAGTATTTT,CASSQSGGTDTQYF
TRBV7-2,NA,NA,TRBJ2-7,TGTGCCAGCAGCTTAGACGGGAGAGCCGAGCAGTACTTC,CASSLDGRAEQYF
TRBV5-6,NA,NA,TRBJ1-5,TGTGCCAGCAGCTTGTTTTCCGCAGGGCCCTACTATAGCAATCAGCCCCAGCATTTT,CASSLFSAGPYYSNQPQHF